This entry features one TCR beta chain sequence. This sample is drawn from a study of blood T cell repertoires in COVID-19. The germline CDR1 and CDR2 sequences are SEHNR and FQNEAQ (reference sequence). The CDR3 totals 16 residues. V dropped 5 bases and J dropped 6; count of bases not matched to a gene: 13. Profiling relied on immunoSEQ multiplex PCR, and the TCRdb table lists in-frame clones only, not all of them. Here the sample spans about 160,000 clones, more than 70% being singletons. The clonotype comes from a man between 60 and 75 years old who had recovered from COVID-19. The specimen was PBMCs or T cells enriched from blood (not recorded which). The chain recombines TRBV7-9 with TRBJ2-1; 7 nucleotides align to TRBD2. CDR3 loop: CASSRSIGLVRNEQFF. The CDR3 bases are TGTGCCAGCAGCCGATCAATAGGACTAGTGCGCAATGAGCAGTTCTTC.